This entry describes one TCR beta chain. Its antigen is unknown. The sample holds no much larger clone one base away, and base qualities are not on file. For repertoire sequencing, the TCR beta CDR3 regions were amplified from RNA transcripts. A first-round RT-PCR used HTBI primers with the Qiagen OneStep RT-PCR kit, followed by a second-round multiplex PCR, size selection and purification. Libraries were sequenced on an Illumina HiSeq2000 using paired-end 100 bp reads. The paper's processing steps were these. Reads were processed with SOAPnuke, discarding reads with adapters, uncalled bases, mean Phred below 15, or no exact constant-primer or identifier match. COPE v1.2.5 was used to merge high-quality paired reads. Each unique nucleotide sequence was treated as a clonotype, and MiTCR v1.1 was used to align the clonotypes to the IMGT TRB V, D and J references. The analysis was limited to V-J combinations with a frequency above 0.0001, which together covered approximately 99% of repertoires. For each V-J combination, a TCR clonal expansion and chaos score was defined as the ratio of F50 clonal expansion to chaos observed in the TCRdist matrix. Welch's t-statistics and random forest were used to reduce the features to 10 to 15 V-J combinations, which were then used as input to a naive Bayes classifier. The Morisita-Horn index was used to measure how similar the thyroid and blood repertoires were. TCRdb applied fastp at Q25 and MiXCR to the public reads, then kept only in-frame beta chains. Rows are combined by CDR3 protein, so each entry shows the most common genes and DNA. The authors' filters were not applied to this entry. The sample table records almost 750,000 distinct CDR3 sequences; around 40% of these occur just once. The top ten clonotypes cover 44% of the sample.

The sample is drawn from a study of Graves' ophthalmopathy and Graves' hyperthyroidism (dated by TCRdb to between 2017 and 2018). In the study overall: Peripheral blood was collected at initial diagnosis, prior to any treatment. To tell Graves' ophthalmopathy apart from Graves' hyperthyroidism, and to predict which patients would progress to ophthalmopathy, the study relied on TCR beta repertoire signatures. In total, over 130 blood samples were TCR-sequenced: under 45 ophthalmopathy, some 75 hyperthyroidism and approximately 17 hyperthyroidism-to-ophthalmopathy patients. To explore V-J signatures distinguishing ophthalmopathy from hyperthyroidism, a discovery set of 100 patients (about 44 ophthalmopathy, 55 to 60 stable hyperthyroidism) was enrolled. The independent validation cohort included around 19 hyperthyroidism patients plus 17 patients who later progressed from hyperthyroidism to ophthalmopathy. In over 5 hyperthyroidism patients, the T-cell repertoire of thyroid tissue was compared with the T-cell repertoire of blood. After sampling, hyperthyroidism patients received methimazole starting at 30 mg daily, and ophthalmopathy patients received high-dose intravenous methylprednisolone.

Patients with ophthalmopathy had moderately to severely active disease, with a Clinical Activity Score of 3 or more, a NOSPECS grade of 4 or more, and a disease duration of less than 3 months. Patients were excluded if they had other autoimmune diseases, uncontrolled infections, pregnancy or lactation. Clinical symptoms, serum thyroxine, TRAb, thyroid ultrasound and orbital computed tomography were used for diagnosis. Using Ficoll-Paque density gradient centrifugation, PBMCs were isolated from about 9.4 ml of fresh peripheral blood. Total RNA was extracted with Trizol reagent and quality-checked on an Agilent 2100 Bioanalyzer. Results the study describes overall, beyond this receptor: In cross-validation, the 13-signature model distinguished ophthalmopathy from stable hyperthyroidism with approximately 90% sensitivity and around 81% specificity, and in the test set the corresponding values were approximately 80% and 68%. In validation, the model predicted ophthalmopathy progression with more than 70% sensitivity and about 73% specificity; approximately 12 predicted patients were CT-confirmed with GO in a median of around 6.5 months. Most of the expanded thyroid clonotypes with a frequency above 0.001 were also detected in blood, and it was suggested that the thyroid immune response may be reflected by blood repertoires. Sample size was not statistically predetermined, and group allocation was not concealed from the investigators.

There are 15 amino acids in the CDR3, from cysteine to phenylalanine inclusive. CDR3 DNA only is kept here, 45 bases in frame from base 1. V has 4 bases trimmed and J has 6 bases trimmed; junction bases matching no gene number 5. CDR1 MGHDK and CDR2 SYGVNS were looked up in the germline V gene. The TCR originated in an adult man with Graves' ophthalmopathy. Input material: peripheral blood. The chain uses TRBV25-1 and TRBJ2-2, with 10 bases in between that match TRBD2. DNA sequence: TGTGCCAGCAGTGTTCTAGCGGGAGCGGCCGGGGAGCTGTTTTTT. Its protein is CASSVLAGAAGELFF.